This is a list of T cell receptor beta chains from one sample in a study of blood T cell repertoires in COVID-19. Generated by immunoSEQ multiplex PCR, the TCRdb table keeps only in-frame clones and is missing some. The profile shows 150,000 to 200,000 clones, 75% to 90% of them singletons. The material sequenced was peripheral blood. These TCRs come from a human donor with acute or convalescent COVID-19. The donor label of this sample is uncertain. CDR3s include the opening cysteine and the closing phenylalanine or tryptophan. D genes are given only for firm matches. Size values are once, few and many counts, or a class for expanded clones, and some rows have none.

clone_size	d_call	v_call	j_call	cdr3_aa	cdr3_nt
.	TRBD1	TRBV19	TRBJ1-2	CASKTGDWGYTF	TGTGCCAGTAAGACAGGGGACTGGGGCTACACCTTC
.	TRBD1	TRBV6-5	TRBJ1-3	CASSYIPTGTGNTIYF	TGTGCCAGCAGTTACATCCCGACAGGGACTGGAAACACCATATATTTT
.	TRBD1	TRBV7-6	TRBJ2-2	CASSSDRGYTGELFF	TGTGCCAGCAGCTCCGACAGGGGTTACACCGGGGAGCTGTTTTTT
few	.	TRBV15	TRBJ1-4	CATSRDGQGIAKLFF	TGTGCCACCAGCAGAGATGGGCAGGGGATTGCAAAACTGTTTTTT
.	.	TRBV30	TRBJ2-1	CAWSPERVVVIF	TGTGCCTGGAGTCCGGAGCGGGTGGTAGTAATCTTC
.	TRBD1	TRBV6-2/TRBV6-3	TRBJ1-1	CASSYPLGQGGTEAFF	TGTGCCAGCAGTTACCCCCTGGGACAGGGAGGGACTGAAGCTTTCTTT
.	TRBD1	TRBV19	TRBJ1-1	CASSMGPGGNTEAFF	TGTGCCAGTAGTATGGGTCCAGGGGGAAACACTGAAGCTTTCTTT
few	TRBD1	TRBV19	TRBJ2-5	CASSRRQGLEETQYF	TGTGCCAGTAGTAGACGACAGGGTCTAGAGGAGACCCAGTACTTC
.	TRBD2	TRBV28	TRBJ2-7	CASSSPSSGGAYEQYF	TGTGCCAGCAGTTCTCCTTCTAGCGGGGGGGCCTACGAGCAGTACTTC
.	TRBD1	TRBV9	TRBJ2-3	CASSPMGQEGDTQYF	TGTGCCAGCAGCCCAATGGGACAGGAGGGGGATACGCAGTATTTT
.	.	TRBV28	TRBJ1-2	CASSPNLDSYYGYTF	TGTGCCAGCAGTCCCAACCTGGACAGTTATTATGGCTACACCTTC
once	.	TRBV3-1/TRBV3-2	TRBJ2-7	CASSPYSLRPGEQYF	TGTGCCAGCAGCCCATACAGCCTTAGGCCGGGGGAGCAGTACTTC
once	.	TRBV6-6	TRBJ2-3	CASSKDYTAQYF	TGTGCCAGCAGTAAGGACTATACAGCGCAGTATTTT
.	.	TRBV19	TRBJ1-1	CASSKPDSLNTEAFF	TGTGCCAGTAGTAAACCGGACAGTCTGAACACTGAAGCTTTCTTT
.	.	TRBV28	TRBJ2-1	CASSFLGTEQFF	TGTGCCAGCAGTTTCTTAGGGACAGAGCAGTTCTTC
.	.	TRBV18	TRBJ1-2	CASSPKAPGLYIYGYTF	TGTGCCAGCTCACCAAAGGCTCCGGGTCTTTACATATATGGCTACACCTTC
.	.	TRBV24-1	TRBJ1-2	CATSDESNYGYTF	TGTGCCACCAGTGACGAGTCTAACTATGGCTACACCTTC
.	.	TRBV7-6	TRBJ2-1	CASSFLMRGQGYNEQFF	TGTGCCAGCAGCTTTTTGATGCGGGGGCAGGGCTACAATGAGCAGTTCTTC
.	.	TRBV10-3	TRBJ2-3	CAISGVGGPGTDTQYF	TGTGCCATCAGTGGAGTGGGGGGGCCAGGCACAGATACGCAGTATTTT
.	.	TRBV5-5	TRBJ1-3	CASSLVDRSSSGNTIYF	TGTGCCAGCAGCTTGGTAGACAGGTCCTCCTCTGGAAACACCATATATTTT
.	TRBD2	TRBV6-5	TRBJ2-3	CASSRLAAADTQYF	TGTGCCAGCAGTAGACTAGCGGCCGCAGATACGCAGTATTTT
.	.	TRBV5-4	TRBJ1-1	CASSPSNSGNTEAFF	TGTGCCAGCAGCCCGTCGAATTCAGGGAACACTGAAGCTTTCTTT
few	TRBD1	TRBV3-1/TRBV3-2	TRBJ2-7	CASSPGTASYEQYF	TGTGCCAGCAGCCCAGGGACAGCGTCCTACGAGCAGTACTTC
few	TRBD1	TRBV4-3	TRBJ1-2	CASSQEYRGGTYGYTF	TGCGCCAGCAGCCAAGAGTACAGAGGGGGCACCTATGGCTACACCTTC
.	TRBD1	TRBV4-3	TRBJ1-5	CASSQTGGSNQPQHF	TGCGCCAGCAGCCAGACAGGGGGAAGCAATCAGCCCCAGCATTTT
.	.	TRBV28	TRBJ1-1	CASSQYGEGWVNTEAFF	TGTGCCAGCAGCCAATACGGGGAGGGTTGGGTGAACACTGAAGCTTTCTTT
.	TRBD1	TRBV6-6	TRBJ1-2	CASSRTGGGGYGYTF	TGTGCCAGCAGTAGGACAGGGGGCGGAGGCTATGGCTACACCTTC
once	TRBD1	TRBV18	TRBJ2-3	CASSPDRDVADTQYF	TGTGCCAGCTCGCCGGACAGGGACGTCGCAGATACGCAGTATTTT
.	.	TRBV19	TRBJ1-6	CASTPGQPSSYNSPLHF	TGTGCCAGTACCCCCGGACAGCCGAGCTCCTATAATTCACCCCTCCACTTT
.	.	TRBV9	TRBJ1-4	CASSVGRGWEKLFF	TGTGCCAGCAGCGTAGGCAGGGGATGGGAAAAACTGTTTTTT
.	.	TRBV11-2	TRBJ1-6	CASTLQGRAPLHF	TGTGCCAGCACCTTGCAGGGAAGGGCACCCCTCCACTTT
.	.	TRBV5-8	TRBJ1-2	CASSSYSNYGYTF	TGTGCCAGCAGCTCTTATAGTAACTATGGCTACACCTTC
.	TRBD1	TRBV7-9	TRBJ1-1	CASSPGTGGRDTEAFF	TGTGCCAGCAGCCCCGGGACAGGGGGCCGGGACACTGAAGCTTTCTTT
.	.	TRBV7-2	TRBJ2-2	CASSPYGRSLTTGELFF	TGTGCCAGCAGCCCCTACGGCCGGAGCCTTACAACCGGGGAGCTGTTTTTT
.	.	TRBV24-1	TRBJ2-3	CATSVRGPADTQYF	TGTGCCACCAGTGTGAGAGGGCCAGCGGATACGCAGTATTTT
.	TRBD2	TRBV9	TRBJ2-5	CASSVGSSGGRGETQYF	TGTGCCAGCAGCGTAGGAAGTAGCGGGGGGCGGGGAGAGACCCAGTACTTC
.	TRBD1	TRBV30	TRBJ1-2	CAWRDRGRGNYGYTF	TGTGCCTGGAGAGACAGGGGGCGCGGTAACTATGGCTACACCTTC
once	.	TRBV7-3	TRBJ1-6	CASSPGGGSPLHF	TGTGCCAGCAGCCCCGGGGGGGGATCACCCCTCCACTTT
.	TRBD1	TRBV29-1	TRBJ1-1	CSTRQGMNTEAFF	TGCAGCACCCGACAGGGAATGAACACTGAAGCTTTCTTT
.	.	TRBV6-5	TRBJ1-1	CASSYSAFSEAFF	TGTGCCAGCAGTTACTCGGCCTTTTCTGAAGCTTTCTTT
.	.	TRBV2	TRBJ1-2	CASSPRNSPIYGYTF	TGTGCCAGCAGCCCACGGAACAGTCCGATTTATGGCTACACCTTC
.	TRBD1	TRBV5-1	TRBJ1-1	CASGGTGGSTEAFF	TGCGCCAGTGGCGGGACAGGGGGAAGCACTGAAGCTTTCTTT
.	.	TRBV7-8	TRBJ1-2	CASSLVQGVGYTF	TGTGCCAGCAGCTTAGTACAGGGCGTTGGCTACACCTTC
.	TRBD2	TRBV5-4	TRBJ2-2	CASSPGGGGAVRELFF	TGTGCCAGCAGCCCCGGGGGCGGGGGGGCCGTTCGGGAGCTGTTTTTT
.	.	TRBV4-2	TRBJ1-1	CASNAGGRSEMAEAFF	TGTGCCAGCAACGCGGGGGGGCGCTCCGAAATGGCTGAAGCTTTCTTT
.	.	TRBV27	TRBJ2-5	CASSLSGGFGTQYF	TGTGCCAGCAGTTTATCAGGCGGCTTTGGAACCCAGTACTTC
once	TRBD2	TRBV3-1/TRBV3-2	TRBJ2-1	CASSQEALAGGRNEQFF	TGTGCCAGCAGCCAAGAAGCTCTAGCGGGGGGGCGAAATGAGCAGTTCTTC
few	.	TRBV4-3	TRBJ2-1	CASSQGLLQTGLYNEQFF	TGCGCCAGCAGCCAAGGCCTCTTACAAACAGGGCTCTACAATGAGCAGTTCTTC
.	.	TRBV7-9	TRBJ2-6	CASSGVGISGANVLTF	TGTGCCAGCAGCGGGGTCGGGATCTCTGGGGCCAACGTCCTGACTTTC
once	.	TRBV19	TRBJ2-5	CASSITRAGPFQETQYF	TGTGCCAGTAGTATTACGAGGGCGGGCCCCTTTCAAGAGACCCAGTACTTC
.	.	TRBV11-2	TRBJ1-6	CASSSPTTALALHF	TGTGCCAGCAGCTCCCCGACGACAGCCCTCGCCCTCCACTTT
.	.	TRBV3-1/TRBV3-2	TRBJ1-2	CASSQLEGDRLYGYTF	TGTGCCAGCAGCCAACTTGAGGGTGACAGGCTCTATGGCTACACCTTC
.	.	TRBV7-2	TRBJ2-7	CASSLDFYEQYF	TGTGCCAGCAGCTTAGACTTTTACGAGCAGTACTTC